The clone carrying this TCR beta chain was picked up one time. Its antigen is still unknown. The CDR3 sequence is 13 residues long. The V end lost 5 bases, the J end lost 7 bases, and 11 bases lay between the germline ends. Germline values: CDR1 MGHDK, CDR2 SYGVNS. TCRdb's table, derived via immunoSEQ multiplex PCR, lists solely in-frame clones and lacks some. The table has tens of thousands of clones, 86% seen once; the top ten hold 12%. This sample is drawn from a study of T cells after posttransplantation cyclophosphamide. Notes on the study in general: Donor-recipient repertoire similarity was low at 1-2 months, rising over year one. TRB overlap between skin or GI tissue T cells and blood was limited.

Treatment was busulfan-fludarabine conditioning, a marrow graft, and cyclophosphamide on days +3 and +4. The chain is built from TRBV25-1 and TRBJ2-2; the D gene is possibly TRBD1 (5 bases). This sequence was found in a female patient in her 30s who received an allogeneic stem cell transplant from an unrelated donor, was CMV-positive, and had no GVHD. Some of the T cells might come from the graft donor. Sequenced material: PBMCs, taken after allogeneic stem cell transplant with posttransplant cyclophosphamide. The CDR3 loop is CASSPGFVGELFF. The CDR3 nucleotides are TGTGCCAGCAGTCCAGGGTTCGTCGGGGAGCTGTTTTTT.